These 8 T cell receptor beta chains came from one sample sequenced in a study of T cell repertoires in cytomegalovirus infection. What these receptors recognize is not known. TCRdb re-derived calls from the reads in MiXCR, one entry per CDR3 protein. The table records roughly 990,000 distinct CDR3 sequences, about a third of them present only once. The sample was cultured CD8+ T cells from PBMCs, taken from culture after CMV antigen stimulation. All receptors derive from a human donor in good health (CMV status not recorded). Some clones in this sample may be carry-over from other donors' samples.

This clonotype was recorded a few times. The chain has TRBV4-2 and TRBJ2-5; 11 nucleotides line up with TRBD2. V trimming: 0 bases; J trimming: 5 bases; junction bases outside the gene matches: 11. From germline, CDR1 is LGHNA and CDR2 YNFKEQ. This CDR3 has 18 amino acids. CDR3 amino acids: CASSQEDRLAGFDETQYF. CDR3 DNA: TGTGCCAGCAGCCAAGAGGATCGACTAGCGGGGTTCGATGAGACCCAGTACTTC.

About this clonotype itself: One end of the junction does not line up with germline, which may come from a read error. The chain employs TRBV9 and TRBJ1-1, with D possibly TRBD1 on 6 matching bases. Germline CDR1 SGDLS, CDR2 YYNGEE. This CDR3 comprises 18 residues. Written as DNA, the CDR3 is TGTGCCAACAGCCCACCGGGACGGGGGCGCATAGGGAACACTGAAGCTTTCTTT. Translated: CANSPPGRGRIGNTEAFF. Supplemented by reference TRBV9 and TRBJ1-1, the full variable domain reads DSGVTQTPKHLITATGQRVTLRCSPRSGDLSVYWYQQSLDQGLQFLIQYYNGEERAKGNILERFSAQQFPDLHSELNLSSLELGDSALYFCANSPPGRGRIGNTEAFFGQGTRLTVV.

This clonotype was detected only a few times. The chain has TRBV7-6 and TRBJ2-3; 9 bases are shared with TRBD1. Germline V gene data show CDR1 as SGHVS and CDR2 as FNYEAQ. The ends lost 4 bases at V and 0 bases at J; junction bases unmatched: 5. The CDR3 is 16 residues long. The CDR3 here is CASSSTGGRSTDTQYF. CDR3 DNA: TGTGCCAGCAGCTCTACAGGGGGCAGGAGCACAGATACGCAGTATTTT.

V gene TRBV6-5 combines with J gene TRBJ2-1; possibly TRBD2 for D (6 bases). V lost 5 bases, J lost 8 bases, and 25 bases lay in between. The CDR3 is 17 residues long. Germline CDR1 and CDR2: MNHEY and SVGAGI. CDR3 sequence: CASSPRGFSGPRDEQFF. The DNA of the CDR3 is TGTGCCAGCAGTCCGAGGGGTTTCAGCGGGCCGCGGGATGAGCAGTTCTTC.

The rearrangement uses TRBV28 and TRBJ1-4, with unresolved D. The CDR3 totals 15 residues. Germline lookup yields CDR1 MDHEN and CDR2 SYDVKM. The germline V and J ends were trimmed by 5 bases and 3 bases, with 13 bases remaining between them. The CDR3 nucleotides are TGTGCCAGCAGTAGCCGGAGGCTTTCTAATGAAAAACTGTTTTTT. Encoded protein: CASSSRRLSNEKLFF.

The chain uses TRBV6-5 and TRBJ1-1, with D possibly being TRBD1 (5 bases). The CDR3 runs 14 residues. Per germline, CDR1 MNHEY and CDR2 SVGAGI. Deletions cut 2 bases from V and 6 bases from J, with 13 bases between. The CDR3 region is CASSYGQGIPEAFF. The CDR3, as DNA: TGTGCCAGCAGTTACGGCCAGGGTATCCCTGAAGCTTTCTTT.

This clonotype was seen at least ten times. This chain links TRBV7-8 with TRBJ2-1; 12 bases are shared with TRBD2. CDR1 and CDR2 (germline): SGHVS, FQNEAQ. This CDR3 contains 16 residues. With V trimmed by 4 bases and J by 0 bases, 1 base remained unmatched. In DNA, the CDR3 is TGTGCCAGCAGCTCACTAGCGGGGGGCTCCTACAATGAGCAGTTCTTC. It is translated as CASSSLAGGSYNEQFF.

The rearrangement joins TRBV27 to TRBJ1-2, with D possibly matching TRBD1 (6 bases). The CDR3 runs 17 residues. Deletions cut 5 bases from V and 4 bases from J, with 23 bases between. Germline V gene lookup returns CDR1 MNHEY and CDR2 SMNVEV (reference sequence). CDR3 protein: CASSPEGVVAYGYGYTF. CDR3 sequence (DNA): TGTGCCAGCAGTCCGGAGGGGGTGGTGGCCTACGGCTATGGCTACACCTTC.